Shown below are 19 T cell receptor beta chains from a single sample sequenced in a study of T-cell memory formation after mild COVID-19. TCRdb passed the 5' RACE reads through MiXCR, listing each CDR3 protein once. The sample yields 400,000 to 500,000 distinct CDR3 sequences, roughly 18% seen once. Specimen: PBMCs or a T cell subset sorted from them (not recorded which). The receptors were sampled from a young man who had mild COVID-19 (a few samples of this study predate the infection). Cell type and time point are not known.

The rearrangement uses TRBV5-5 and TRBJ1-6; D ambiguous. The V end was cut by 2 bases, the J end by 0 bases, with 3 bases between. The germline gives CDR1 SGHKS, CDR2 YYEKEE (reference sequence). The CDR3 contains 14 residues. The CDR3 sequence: CASSFSSYNSPLHF. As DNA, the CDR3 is TGTGCCAGCAGCTTTAGCTCCTATAATTCACCCCTCCACTTT.

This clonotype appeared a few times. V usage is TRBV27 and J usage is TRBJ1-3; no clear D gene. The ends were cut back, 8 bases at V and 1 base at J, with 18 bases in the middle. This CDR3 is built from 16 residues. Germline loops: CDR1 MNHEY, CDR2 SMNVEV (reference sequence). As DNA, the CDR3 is TGTGCCAGCGGAAACCTAAGGCGTCAATCTGGAAACACCATATATTTT. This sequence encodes CASGNLRRQSGNTIYF.

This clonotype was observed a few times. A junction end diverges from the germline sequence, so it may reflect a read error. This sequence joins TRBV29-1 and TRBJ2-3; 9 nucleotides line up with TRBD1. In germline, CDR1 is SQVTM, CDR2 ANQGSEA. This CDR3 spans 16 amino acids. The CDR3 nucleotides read TGCAGCGCTGAACCAACGGGACAGGGAATGACAGATACGCAGTATTTT. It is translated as CSAEPTGQGMTDTQYF.

The CDR3 nucleotides are TGTGCCAGCAGCGTAAGACCGTACCAAGAGACCCAGTACTTC. Its protein is CASSVRPYQETQYF. The rearrangement links TRBV9 to TRBJ2-5; D is undetermined. The germline V and J ends were trimmed by 1 base and 0 bases, with 7 bases remaining between them. Germline CDR1 is SGDLS and CDR2 is YYNGEE. This CDR3 comprises 14 residues.

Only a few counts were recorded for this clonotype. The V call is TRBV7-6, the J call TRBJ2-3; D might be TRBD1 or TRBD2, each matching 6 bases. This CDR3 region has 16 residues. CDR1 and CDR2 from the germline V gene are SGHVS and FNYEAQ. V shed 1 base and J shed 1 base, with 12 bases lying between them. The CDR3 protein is CASSLGGGRGTDTQYF. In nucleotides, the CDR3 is TGTGCCAGCAGCTTAGGAGGGGGGCGAGGCACAGATACGCAGTATTTT.

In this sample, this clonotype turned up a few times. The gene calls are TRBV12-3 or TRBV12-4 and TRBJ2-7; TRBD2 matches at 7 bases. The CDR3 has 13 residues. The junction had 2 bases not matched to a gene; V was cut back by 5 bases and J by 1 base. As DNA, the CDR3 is TGTGCCAGCAGTGCGGGGGAGTCCTACGAGCAGTACGTC. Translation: CASSAGESYEQYV.

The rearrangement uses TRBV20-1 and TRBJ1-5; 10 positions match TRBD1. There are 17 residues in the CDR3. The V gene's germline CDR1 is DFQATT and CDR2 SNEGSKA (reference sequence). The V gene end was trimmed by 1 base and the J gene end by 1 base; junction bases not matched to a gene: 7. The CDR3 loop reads CSARVFGQGVSNQPQHF. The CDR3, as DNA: TGCAGTGCTAGAGTTTTCGGACAGGGGGTGAGCAATCAGCCCCAGCATTTT.

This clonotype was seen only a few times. This CDR3 is CASSQRWVRLAGTDTQYF. The CDR3 bases are TGTGCCAGCAGCCAACGATGGGTAAGACTAGCGGGAACAGATACGCAGTATTTT. The genes are TRBV4-2 and TRBJ2-3; 11 positions match TRBD2. Germline assignment: CDR1 LGHNA and CDR2 YNFKEQ. V dropped 2 bases and J dropped 3; count of bases not matched to a gene: 10. The CDR3 sequence is 18 residues long.

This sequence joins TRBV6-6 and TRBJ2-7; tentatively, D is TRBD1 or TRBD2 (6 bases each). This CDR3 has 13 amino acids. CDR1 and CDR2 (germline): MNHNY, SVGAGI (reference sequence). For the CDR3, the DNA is TGTGCCATCAGTTACACGAGGGGGGACGAGCAGTACGTC. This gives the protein CAISYTRGDEQYV.

This CDR3 reads CASRMLPGQGWEKLFF. CDR3 in DNA: TGCGCCAGCAGGATGCTTCCGGGACAGGGGTGGGAAAAACTGTTTTTT. The chain employs TRBV5-1 and TRBJ1-4, with 10 positions matching TRBD1. Germline-derived CDR1 and CDR2 are SGHRS and YFSETQ. This CDR3 contains 16 residues. J lost 8 bases, V lost 5 bases, and 12 bases had no gene match.

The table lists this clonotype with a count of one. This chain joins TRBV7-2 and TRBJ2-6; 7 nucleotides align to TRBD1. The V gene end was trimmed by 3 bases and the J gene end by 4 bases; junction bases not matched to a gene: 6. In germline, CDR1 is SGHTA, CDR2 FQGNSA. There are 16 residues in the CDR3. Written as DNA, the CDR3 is TGTGCCAGCAGCTTCGGACAGGCGGCAGGGGCCAACGTCCTGACTTTC. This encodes CASSFGQAAGANVLTF.

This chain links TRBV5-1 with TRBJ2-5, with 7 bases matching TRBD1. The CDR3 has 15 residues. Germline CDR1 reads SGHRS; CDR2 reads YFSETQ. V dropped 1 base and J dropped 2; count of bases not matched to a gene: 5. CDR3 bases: TGCGCCAGCAGCTTGAATGGGGACAGTCAAGAGACCCAGTACTTC. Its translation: CASSLNGDSQETQYF.

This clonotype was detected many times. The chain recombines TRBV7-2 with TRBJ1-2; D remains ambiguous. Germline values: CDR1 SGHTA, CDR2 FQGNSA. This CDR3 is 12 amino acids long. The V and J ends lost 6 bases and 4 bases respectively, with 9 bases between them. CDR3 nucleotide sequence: TGTGCCAGCAGTCCATACAGCTATGGCTACACCTTC. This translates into CASSPYSYGYTF.

CDR3 sequence (DNA): TGCGCCAGCAGTGGACACTCTGGGGCCAACGTCCTGACTTTC. It yields the protein CASSGHSGANVLTF. The chain joins TRBV5-1 to TRBJ2-6, with D possibly matching TRBD1 (5 bases). This CDR3 contains 14 residues. Deletions cut 5 bases from V and 0 bases from J, with 6 bases between. Looked up from germline, CDR1 is SGHRS and CDR2 is YFSETQ.

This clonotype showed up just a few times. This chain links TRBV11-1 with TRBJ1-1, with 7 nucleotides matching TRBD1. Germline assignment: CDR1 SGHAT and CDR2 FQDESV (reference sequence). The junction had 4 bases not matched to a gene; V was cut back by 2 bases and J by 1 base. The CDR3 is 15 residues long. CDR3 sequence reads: CASSLMGQTNTEAFF. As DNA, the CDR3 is TGTGCCAGCAGCTTAATGGGACAGACGAACACTGAAGCTTTCTTT.

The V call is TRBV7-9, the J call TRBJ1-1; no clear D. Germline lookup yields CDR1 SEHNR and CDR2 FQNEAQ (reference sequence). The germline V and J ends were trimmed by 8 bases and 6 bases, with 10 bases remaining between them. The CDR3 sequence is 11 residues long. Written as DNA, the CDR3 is TGTGCCAGCGGCCTGGCGGCTGAAGCTTTCTTT. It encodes CASGLAAEAFF.

In DNA, the CDR3 is TGTGCCAGCAGCTTCGGATCGGCGGGACGGGGTGAGCAGTTCTTC. Amino acid sequence: CASSFGSAGRGEQFF. V gene TRBV7-6 combines with J gene TRBJ2-1; maybe TRBD2 (6 bases). From germline, CDR1 is SGHVS and CDR2 FNYEAQ. Between the trimmed V and J ends, which lost 3 bases and 9 bases, there was a span of 18 bases. CDR3 size: 15 residues.

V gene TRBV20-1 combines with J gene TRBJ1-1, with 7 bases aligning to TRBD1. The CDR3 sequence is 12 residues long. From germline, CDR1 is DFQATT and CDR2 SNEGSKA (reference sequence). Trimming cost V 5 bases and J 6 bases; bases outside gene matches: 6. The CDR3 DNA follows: TGCAGTGCTCCCCAGGGGGATCCTGAAGCTTTCTTT. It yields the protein CSAPQGDPEAFF.

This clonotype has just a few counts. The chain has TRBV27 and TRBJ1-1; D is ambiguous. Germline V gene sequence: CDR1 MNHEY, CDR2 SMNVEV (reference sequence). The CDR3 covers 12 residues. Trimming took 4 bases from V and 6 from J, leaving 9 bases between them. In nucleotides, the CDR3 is TGTGCCAGCAGTTGGAATGGCGCTGAAGCTTTCTTT. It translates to CASSWNGAEAFF.